Listed here are 8 T cell receptor beta chains from one sample, sequenced in a study of shared clonotypes between healthy human individuals. Sequencing used immunoSEQ multiplex PCR; TCRdb keeps in-frame clones, though not all of them. The sample lists approximately 340,000 clones; around 74% were seen once. Source material: memory CD4+ T cells sorted from blood. Subset described: CD45RA-negative fraction. These TCRs come from a man younger than 40 in good health.

The table lists this clone with a few counts. The V gene is TRBV11-3, the J gene TRBJ2-3; D unresolved. V lost 1 base and J lost 2, with 7 bases in between. Germline CDR1 SGHNT, CDR2 YENEEA. The CDR3 is made up of 14 amino acids. The CDR3 coding sequence is TGTGCCAGCAGCTTAGGCCACCCCACAGATACGCAGTATTTT. Translation gives CASSLGHPTDTQYF.

The CDR3 DNA reads as TGTGCCGCAACCCGGGGTGGGACAGGAGAGTACGAGCAGTACTTC. Translation: CAATRGGTGEYEQYF. This chain uses TRBV28 with TRBJ2-7; the match to TRBD1 covers 8 bases. Trimming took 11 bases from V and 4 from J; bases not matched to a gene: 16. From germline, CDR1 is MDHEN and CDR2 SYDVKM. This CDR3 contains 15 residues.

Concerning this clone: It may be a read error: a sequence one base away is much more abundant. J is TRBJ2-6 and V is TRBV2; 7 positions agree with TRBD2. Unmatched junction bases numbered 2, after V lost 4 bases and J lost 2 bases. Germline CDR1 is SNHLY and CDR2 is FYNNEI. The CDR3 contains 15 residues. This CDR3 reads CASSGGRAGANVLTF. In DNA, the CDR3 is TGTGCCAGCAGTGGAGGGAGGGCTGGGGCCAACGTCCTGACTTTC.

The chain combines TRBV7-2 with TRBJ1-2; D is perhaps TRBD1 (5 bases). This CDR3 comprises 15 residues. Looked up from germline, CDR1 is SGHTA and CDR2 is FQGNSA. V was shortened by 3 bases and J by 6 bases, with 17 bases between the two germline ends. CDR3: CASSLFGGDFDGYTF. The CDR3 nucleotides are TGTGCCAGCAGCTTGTTTGGCGGGGACTTTGATGGCTACACCTTC.

The V call is TRBV29-1, the J call TRBJ2-1; TRBD2 matches 14 bases. The V gene end was trimmed by 6 bases and the J gene end by 4 bases; junction bases not matched to a gene: 8. The germline gives CDR1 SQVTM, CDR2 ANQGSEA. This CDR3 region has 16 residues. The CDR3 reads CSVRLAGGPVYNEQFF. The CDR3 coding sequence is TGCAGCGTCCGACTAGCGGGAGGGCCAGTGTACAATGAGCAGTTCTTC.

This clone was observed a few times. The sample carries other DNA sequences with the same CDR3. V is TRBV6-5 and J is TRBJ2-7, with D uncertain. V was shortened by 5 bases and J by 6 bases, with 8 bases between the two germline ends. This CDR3 is 11 amino acids long. Germline loops: CDR1 MNHEY, CDR2 SVGAGI. The CDR3 bases are TGTGCCAGCAGTACACCGGGCGAGCAGTACTTC. Amino acid sequence: CASSTPGEQYF.

The count of this clone is one. The V and J genes are TRBV2 and TRBJ1-1, with D uncertain. The V gene lost 5 bases and the J gene lost 0 bases, with 7 bases spanning the gap. In germline, CDR1 is SNHLY, CDR2 FYNNEI. The CDR3 has 13 amino acids. Written as DNA, the CDR3 is TGTGCCAGCAGTAAAGGACTGAACACTGAAGCTTTCTTT. It yields the protein CASSKGLNTEAFF.

J is TRBJ2-1 and V is TRBV5-6, with 11 bases lining up with TRBD2. The V segment lost 5 bases and the J segment 9 bases; nucleotides outside the gene matches: 7. CDR1 and CDR2 (germline): SGHDT, YYEEEE. This CDR3 has 14 residues. The CDR3 loop is CASRRSSGRAEQFF. The CDR3 region has the DNA TGTGCCAGCAGGCGGAGTAGCGGGAGGGCTGAGCAGTTCTTC.